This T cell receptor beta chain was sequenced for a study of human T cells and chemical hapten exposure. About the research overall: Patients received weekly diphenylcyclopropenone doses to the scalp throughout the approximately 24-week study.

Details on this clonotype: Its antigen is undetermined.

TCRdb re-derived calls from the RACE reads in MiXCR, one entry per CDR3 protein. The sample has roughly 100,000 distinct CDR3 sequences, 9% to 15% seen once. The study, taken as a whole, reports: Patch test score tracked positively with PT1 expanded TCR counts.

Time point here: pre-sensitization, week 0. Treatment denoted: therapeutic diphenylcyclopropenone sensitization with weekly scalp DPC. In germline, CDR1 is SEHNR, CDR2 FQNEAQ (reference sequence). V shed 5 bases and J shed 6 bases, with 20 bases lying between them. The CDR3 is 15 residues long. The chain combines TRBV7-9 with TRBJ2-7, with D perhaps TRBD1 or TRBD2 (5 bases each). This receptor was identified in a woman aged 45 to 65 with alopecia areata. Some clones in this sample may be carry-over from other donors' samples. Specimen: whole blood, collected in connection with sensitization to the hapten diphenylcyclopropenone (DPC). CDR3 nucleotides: TGTGCCAGCAGCGAGGGGACGGTGGGGCCTCCCGAGCAGTACTTC. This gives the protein CASSEGTVGPPEQYF.